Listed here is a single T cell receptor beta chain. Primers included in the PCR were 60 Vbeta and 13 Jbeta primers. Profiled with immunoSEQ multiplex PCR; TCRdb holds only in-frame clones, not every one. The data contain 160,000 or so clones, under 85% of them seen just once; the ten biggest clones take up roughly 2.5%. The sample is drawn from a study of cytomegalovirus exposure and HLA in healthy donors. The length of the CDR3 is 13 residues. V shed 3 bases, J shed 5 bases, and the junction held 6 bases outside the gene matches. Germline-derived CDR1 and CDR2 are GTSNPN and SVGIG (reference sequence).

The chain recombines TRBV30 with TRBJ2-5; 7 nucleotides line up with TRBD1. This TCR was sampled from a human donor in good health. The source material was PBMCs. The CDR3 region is CAWRGTGVETQYF. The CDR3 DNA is TGTGCCTGGAGGGGAACAGGGGTCGAGACCCAGTACTTC.